These T cell receptor beta chains were read from a single sample in a study of shared clonotypes between healthy human individuals. The data were produced by immunoSEQ multiplex PCR, yet TCRdb's version contains in-frame clones alone and is incomplete. The table records roughly 2.1 million clones, under 95% of them present only once. Source material: naive CD8+ T cells from PBMCs. These receptors all stem from a man younger than 30 in good health. Some clones in this sample may be carry-over from other donors' samples. CDR3s include the opening cysteine and the closing phenylalanine or tryptophan. The D gene is left open where the match is weak. A row's size may be missing; if present it is once, few, many or a size class.

j_call	clone_size	d_call	v_call	cdr3_aa	cdr3_nt
TRBJ1-5	few	.	TRBV27	CASSLRGSNQPQHF	TGTGCCAGCAGTTTAAGGGGTAGCAATCAGCCCCAGCATTTT
TRBJ1-4	.	.	TRBV27	CASSFGGATNEKLFF	TGTGCCAGCAGTTTTGGGGGGGCAACTAATGAAAAACTGTTTTTT
TRBJ2-5	.	TRBD1	TRBV14	CASSQDWTGARETQYF	TGTGCCAGCAGCCAAGATTGGACAGGGGCGAGAGAGACCCAGTACTTC
TRBJ2-7	.	TRBD2	TRBV7-2	CASSLGWREGYEQYF	TGTGCCAGCAGCTTAGGGTGGAGGGAGGGCTACGAGCAGTACTTC
TRBJ2-7	.	.	TRBV4-2	CASSQGQGLYEQYF	TGTGCCAGCAGCCAAGGTCAGGGACTCTACGAGCAGTACTTC
TRBJ2-5	.	.	TRBV7-9	CASSLKVPQTGTQYF	TGTGCCAGCAGCTTAAAGGTCCCTCAAACGGGGACCCAGTACTTC
TRBJ2-5	.	.	TRBV5-1	CASSLARLFQETQYF	TGCGCCAGCAGCTTGGCCCGACTGTTCCAAGAGACCCAGTACTTC
TRBJ1-1	.	.	TRBV19	CASSIVGREAFF	TGTGCCAGTAGTATAGTAGGCCGGGAAGCTTTCTTT
TRBJ2-7	.	.	TRBV7-9	CASSTNDEQYF	TGTGCCAGCAGTACAAATGACGAGCAGTACTTC
TRBJ2-7	.	.	TRBV4-1	CASSQVTGFEQYF	TGCGCCAGCAGCCAGGTGACAGGATTCGAGCAGTACTTC
TRBJ2-6	.	TRBD1	TRBV28	CASSVRQGVAGANVLTF	TGTGCCAGCAGTGTGAGACAGGGGGTCGCCGGGGCCAACGTCCTGACTTTC
TRBJ1-2	many	.	TRBV4-3	CASSQGRTRANYGYTF	TGCGCCAGCAGCCAGGGGAGGACACGAGCTAACTATGGCTACACCTTC
TRBJ1-1	once	TRBD1	TRBV7-9	CASSLVGQGDTEAFF	TGTGCCAGCAGCTTAGTTGGACAGGGAGACACTGAAGCTTTCTTT
TRBJ1-1	once	.	TRBV10-1	CASSVDRYTEAFF	TGCGCCAGCAGTGTGGACAGATACACTGAAGCTTTCTTT
TRBJ1-5	once	TRBD1	TRBV7-2	CASSLVGQGAVQPQHF	TGTGCCAGCAGCTTAGTGGGACAGGGGGCAGTTCAGCCCCAGCATTTT
TRBJ2-1	.	.	TRBV4-3	CASSQDEGGEQFF	TGCGCCAGCAGCCAAGATGAAGGTGGTGAGCAGTTCTTC
TRBJ2-7	.	.	TRBV27	CASSLVKGGTTYEQYF	TGTGCCAGCAGTTTAGTTAAAGGCGGAACTACCTACGAGCAGTACTTC
TRBJ1-5	.	.	TRBV5-8	CASSPPPQEGNQPQHF	TGTGCCAGCAGCCCCCCACCCCAGGAGGGCAATCAGCCCCAGCATTTT
TRBJ2-7	.	.	TRBV7-9	CASSPREGRGFYEQYF	TGTGCCAGCAGCCCCCGTGAGGGCAGGGGATTCTACGAGCAGTACTTC
TRBJ2-7	.	TRBD1	TRBV6-5	CASSYSTGETPYEQYF	TGTGCCAGCAGTTACTCGACAGGGGAGACCCCCTACGAGCAGTACTTC
TRBJ2-3	.	.	TRBV6-6	CASSVYRTDTQYF	TGTGCCAGCAGTGTCTACAGAACAGATACGCAGTATTTT
TRBJ1-1	.	TRBD1	TRBV5-5	CASSFRTGTDTEAFF	TGTGCCAGCAGCTTTCGGACAGGGACGGACACTGAAGCTTTCTTT
TRBJ1-1	.	.	TRBV5-4	CASSLGVIDGRTEAFF	TGTGCCAGCAGCTTGGGGGTCATCGACGGCCGCACTGAAGCTTTCTTT
TRBJ1-1	.	.	TRBV6-1	CASSEWSRTEAFF	TGTGCCAGCAGTGAATGGTCTAGGACTGAAGCTTTCTTT
TRBJ2-3	.	TRBD1	TRBV11-3	CASSEGQTRFRDTQYF	TGTGCCAGCAGCGAGGGACAGACTCGATTCAGGGATACGCAGTATTTT
TRBJ2-7	.	.	TRBV2	CASSEVQDSSYEQYF	TGTGCCAGCAGTGAAGTCCAGGACAGCTCCTACGAGCAGTACTTC